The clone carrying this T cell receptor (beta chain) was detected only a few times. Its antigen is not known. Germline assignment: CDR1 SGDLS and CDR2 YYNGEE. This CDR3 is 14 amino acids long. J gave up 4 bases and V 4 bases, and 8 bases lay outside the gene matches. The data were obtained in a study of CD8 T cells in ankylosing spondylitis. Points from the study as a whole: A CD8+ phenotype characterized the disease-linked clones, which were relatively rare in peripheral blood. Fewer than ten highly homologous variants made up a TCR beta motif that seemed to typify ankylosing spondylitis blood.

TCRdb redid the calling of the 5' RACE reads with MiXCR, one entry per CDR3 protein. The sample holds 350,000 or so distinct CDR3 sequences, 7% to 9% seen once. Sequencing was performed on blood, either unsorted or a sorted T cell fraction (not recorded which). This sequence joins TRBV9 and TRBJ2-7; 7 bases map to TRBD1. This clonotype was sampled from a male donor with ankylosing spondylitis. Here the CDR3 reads CASSPWDSKYEQYF. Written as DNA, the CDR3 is TGTGCCAGCAGCCCCTGGGACAGCAAATACGAGCAGTACTTC.